This T cell receptor beta chain was found in a study of cytomegalovirus exposure and HLA in healthy donors. The study, taken as a whole, reports: Later analysis found that TCR beta chains associated with HLA were more clonally expanded than other, equally common chains. Indistinguishable V segments, including TRBV6-2 and TRBV6-3, were excluded. Confirmation was obtained in vitro that three CMV-associated chains are specific for CMV antigens.

Germline V gene sequence: CDR1 SGHTA, CDR2 FQGNSA. V lost 4 bases, J lost 7 bases, and 10 bases lay in between. The CDR3 consists of 13 residues. The PCR contained 60 Vbeta and 13 Jbeta primers. Sequencing was performed with immunoSEQ multiplex PCR; in TCRdb, only in-frame clones are kept and a portion is missing. The data show 95,000 to 150,000 clones, over 60% seen once. In regard to this clone: Its antigen is unknown.

The sample taken for sequencing was PBMCs. The V gene is TRBV7-2, the J gene TRBJ2-2; a weak D match, TRBD1 (5 bases). The origin of this receptor is a man aged 45 to 65 in good health and CMV-seronegative. CDR3 sequence (DNA): TGTGCCAGCAGCTCGCTAGGGGTCGGGGAGCTGTTTTTT. Its protein product is CASSSLGVGELFF.